A single sample gave rise to the 6 T cell receptor beta chains below, sequenced in a study of T cell responses to AZD1222 COVID-19 vaccine. Using immunoSEQ multiplex PCR, the repertoire was profiled, and TCRdb retains in-frame clones only, with some absent. Among over 150,000 clones listed, 80% to 90% were seen once. The sample consisted of peripheral blood, taken on day 0 of AZD1222 vaccination. These receptors were collected from an adult in good health.

A note on this clone: This could be a read error, since a much larger clone is one nucleotide away. The chain combines TRBV2 with TRBJ2-7, with TRBD1 matching over 7 bases. This CDR3 region has 14 residues. Trimming cost V 4 bases and J 0 bases; bases outside gene matches: 3. Germline V lookup: CDR1 SNHLY, CDR2 FYNNEI. The CDR3 loop reads CASSAGDSSYEQYF. The CDR3 region has the DNA TGTGCCAGCAGTGCAGGGGACAGCTCCTACGAGCAGTACTTC.

The chain recombines TRBV7-2 with TRBJ1-1, with TRBD1 as a possible D gene (6 bases). V lost 4 bases, J lost 1 base, and 10 bases lay in between. CDR3 length: 14 amino acids. Germline V gives CDR1 SGHTA, CDR2 FQGNSA. The CDR3 sequence: CASSSWTANTEAFF. In DNA form, the CDR3 reads TGTGCCAGCAGCTCCTGGACAGCGAACACTGAAGCTTTCTTT.

This clone has a single count. As DNA, the CDR3 is TGTGCCAGCAGCTACAGCGGGGGGGACGATACGCAGTATTTT. Amino acid sequence: CASSYSGGDDTQYF. J is TRBJ2-3 and V is TRBV3-1 (or the pseudogene TRBV3-2); 10 positions agree with TRBD2. Germline CDR1 and CDR2: LGHDT and YNNKEL (reference sequence). This CDR3 is built from 14 residues. V shed 5 bases, J shed 6 bases, and the junction held 5 bases outside the gene matches.

This chain connects TRBV7-8 to TRBJ1-2; D gene unclear. Deletions cut 4 bases from V and 7 bases from J, with 19 bases between. This CDR3 comprises 15 residues. Germline V gives CDR1 SGHVS, CDR2 FQNEAQ. This chain's CDR3 is CASSYERVRSFGYTF. The CDR3 bases are TGTGCCAGCAGCTACGAACGAGTGCGTAGTTTTGGCTACACCTTC.

The CDR3 is CASTPTPSGYTDTQYF. The CDR3 DNA reads as TGTGCCAGCACCCCGACCCCCAGCGGCTACACAGATACGCAGTATTTT. The V gene is TRBV3-1 (or the pseudogene TRBV3-2), the J gene TRBJ2-3; D perhaps matches TRBD2 (5 bases). This CDR3 spans 16 amino acids. V shed 7 bases and J shed 2 bases, with 19 bases lying between them. The germline CDR1 and CDR2 sequences are LGHDT and YNNKEL (reference sequence).

The CDR3 reads CASSQTIVGTLSTGELFF. In nucleotides, the CDR3 is TGTGCCAGCAGCCAAACAATAGTTGGGACATTAAGCACCGGGGAGCTGTTTTTT. The chain recombines TRBV3-1 (or the pseudogene TRBV3-2) with TRBJ2-2, with a weak D call TRBD1 (6 bases). The CDR3 spans 18 residues. CDR1 is LGHDT and CDR2 is YNNKEL in the germline V gene (reference sequence). Trimming removed 2 bases at V and 4 bases at J, with 20 bases between.